Listed below are T cell receptor beta chains from one sample, sequenced in a study of siplizumab effects on memory and regulatory T cells. The protocol was immunoSEQ multiplex PCR, while the TCRdb copy is restricted to in-frame clones and leaves out a portion. The profile shows under 110,000 clones, roughly 91% of them singletons. Sequenced material: non-Treg CD4+ T cells sorted from blood. All receptors derive from a human donor in good health. Each CDR3 is given with its conserved first and last residue. The order of the fields is clone size, D gene, V gene, J gene, CDR3 protein, CDR3 DNA. A D gene is named only where the DNA matches it firmly. The listing skips clone size in some rows; elsewhere it reads once, few, many or a size class.

NA	TRBD2	TRBV7-2	TRBJ2-3	CASSSGLGTDTQYF	TGTGCCAGCAGCTCGGGACTAGGCACAGATACGCAGTATTTT
NA	NA	TRBV6-6	TRBJ2-7	CASSPGVGAYEQYF	TGTGCCAGCAGTCCAGGGGTAGGGGCCTACGAGCAGTACTTC
NA	NA	TRBV6-4	TRBJ2-6	CASGFGANVLTF	TGTGCCAGCGGGTTTGGGGCCAACGTCCTGACTTTC
NA	NA	TRBV14	TRBJ2-7	CASSIQVTYEQYF	TGTGCCAGCAGCATCCAGGTAACCTACGAGCAGTACTTC
NA	TRBD1	TRBV2	TRBJ1-2	CASSYRDRGGYTF	TGTGCCAGCAGTTACCGGGACAGGGGGGGCTACACCTTC
NA	NA	TRBV7-9	TRBJ1-1	CASSLEVMNTEAFF	TGTGCCAGCAGCTTAGAAGTCATGAACACTGAAGCTTTCTTT
NA	NA	TRBV20-1	TRBJ2-1	CSARGPYEQFF	TGCAGTGCTAGAGGCCCGTATGAGCAGTTCTTC
NA	NA	TRBV27	TRBJ1-5	CASSTRQDRNQPQHF	TGTGCCAGCAGTACTAGACAAGACCGCAATCAGCCCCAGCATTTT
NA	TRBD1	TRBV28	TRBJ2-5	CASSPQTGTQETQYF	TGTGCCAGCAGTCCCCAGACAGGGACCCAAGAGACCCAGTACTTC
NA	NA	TRBV4-1	TRBJ1-6	CASSQADRGARSPLHF	TGCGCCAGCAGCCAAGCGGACCGGGGGGCGCGTTCACCCCTCCACTTT
once	NA	TRBV7-8	TRBJ2-5	CASSFFQGGSQETQYF	TGTGCCAGCAGCTTCTTCCAGGGGGGAAGCCAAGAGACCCAGTACTTC
NA	NA	TRBV19	TRBJ2-2	CASSNLGRRNTGELFF	TGTGCCAGTAGTAACTTGGGCCGTAGGAACACCGGGGAGCTGTTTTTT
NA	NA	TRBV7-3	TRBJ2-1	CASSASPSSYNEQFF	TGTGCCAGCAGCGCTAGCCCGAGCTCCTACAATGAGCAGTTCTTC
NA	NA	TRBV19	TRBJ1-5	CASSLGYPNQPQHF	TGTGCCAGTAGTTTGGGATATCCGAATCAGCCCCAGCATTTT
few	NA	TRBV25-1	TRBJ1-1	CASVRGAGTEAFF	TGTGCCAGCGTCAGGGGAGCGGGCACTGAAGCTTTCTTT
NA	TRBD2	TRBV4-1	TRBJ2-1	CASSQDQNGRAYNEQFF	TGCGCCAGCAGCCAAGATCAAAACGGGAGGGCCTACAATGAGCAGTTCTTC
NA	TRBD2	TRBV27	TRBJ2-7	CVTRDYSYEQYF	TGTGTGACCCGGGACTATTCCTACGAGCAGTACTTC
NA	TRBD2	TRBV6-4	TRBJ2-1	CASSEGGSGYNEQFF	TGTGCCAGCAGTGAGGGCGGGAGCGGGTACAATGAGCAGTTCTTC
NA	NA	TRBV18	TRBJ1-1	CASSHGRRKAAFF	TGTGCCAGCTCTCATGGGCGCAGGAAGGCAGCTTTCTTT
NA	NA	TRBV7-2	TRBJ1-3	CASSLGAGFGNTIYF	TGTGCCAGCAGCCTAGGGGCGGGCTTTGGAAACACCATATATTTT
NA	NA	TRBV30	TRBJ2-1	CAWSVPPAVNEQFF	TGTGCCTGGAGTGTACCACCAGCGGTCAATGAGCAGTTCTTC
once	TRBD2	TRBV4-2	TRBJ2-5	CASSHSWGLAARGETQYF	TGTGCCAGCAGCCACTCCTGGGGACTAGCGGCCAGGGGGGAGACCCAGTACTTC
NA	NA	TRBV11-2	TRBJ2-1	CASSPTGLKWPNEQFF	TGTGCCAGCAGCCCTACTGGGCTTAAATGGCCCAATGAGCAGTTCTTC
NA	TRBD2	TRBV11-2	TRBJ2-3	CASSFTSGRVTDTQYF	TGTGCCAGCAGCTTCACTAGCGGGAGGGTCACAGATACGCAGTATTTT
NA	NA	TRBV28	TRBJ2-7	CASRQTGTGEQYF	TGTGCCAGCAGACAGACTGGGACGGGGGAGCAGTACTTC
once	TRBD1	TRBV19	TRBJ1-5	CASRSLGQARVQPQHF	TGTGCCAGTAGAAGCCTTGGACAGGCCCGGGTTCAGCCCCAGCATTTT
NA	NA	TRBV5-1	TRBJ2-7	CASKVAAQSYEQYF	TGCGCCAGCAAGGTGGCAGCACAATCCTACGAGCAGTACTTC
NA	TRBD2	TRBV6-5	TRBJ2-2	CASKESGRNTGELFF	TGTGCCAGCAAAGAAAGCGGGAGAAACACCGGGGAGCTGTTTTTT
NA	NA	TRBV18	TRBJ1-2	CASSPDTNYGYTF	TGTGCCAGCTCACCAGACACTAACTATGGCTACACCTTC
NA	NA	TRBV7-2	TRBJ2-3	CASSSQRWTYF	TGTGCCAGCAGCTCCCAAAGGTGGACGTATTTT
NA	TRBD2	TRBV28	TRBJ2-1	CASSLPATTSGRAYSSYNEQFF	TGTGCCAGCAGTTTACCTGCGACGACTAGCGGGAGGGCCTATTCGTCTTACAATGAGCAGTTCTTC
NA	TRBD1	TRBV6-6	TRBJ2-7	CASSYSGGQGKDEQYF	TGTGCCAGCAGTTACTCTGGGGGACAGGGGAAAGACGAGCAGTACTTC
once	TRBD1	TRBV25-1	TRBJ2-5	CASSRQGNRETQYF	TGTGCCAGCAGCAGACAGGGCAACAGGGAGACCCAGTACTTC
once	NA	TRBV5-1	TRBJ2-7	CASSPAGAYEQYF	TGCGCCAGCAGCCCCGCGGGGGCGTACGAGCAGTACTTC
NA	NA	TRBV11-2	TRBJ2-6	CASSPQPGANVLTF	TGTGCCAGCAGCCCCCAGCCGGGGGCCAACGTCCTGACTTTC
NA	NA	TRBV5-1	TRBJ1-1	CASSMGAGASTEAFF	TGCGCCAGCAGCATGGGGGCAGGGGCTTCCACTGAAGCTTTCTTT
NA	TRBD1	TRBV18	TRBJ2-2	CASSPRPGTDTGELFF	TGTGCCAGCTCACCACGACCCGGGACAGACACCGGGGAGCTGTTTTTT
NA	TRBD2	TRBV7-3	TRBJ2-1	CASSRAGYEQFF	TGTGCCAGCAGCAGAGCGGGATATGAGCAGTTCTTC
NA	NA	TRBV11-2	TRBJ2-2	CASSLVRGTGELFF	TGTGCCAGCAGCTTAGTAAGGGGGACCGGGGAGCTGTTTTTT
NA	NA	TRBV7-2	TRBJ2-1	CASSLWDEQFF	TGTGCCAGCAGCTTGTGGGATGAGCAGTTCTTC
once	NA	TRBV5-1	TRBJ2-3	CASSDLQGGVTDTQYF	TGCGCCAGCAGCGATCTTCAGGGGGGTGTCACAGATACGCAGTATTTT
NA	NA	TRBV2	TRBJ1-1	CASIFGRSNTEAFF	TGTGCCAGCATTTTCGGACGGTCGAACACTGAAGCTTTCTTT
NA	TRBD1	TRBV11-3	TRBJ2-7	CASSEKDRGHDEQYF	TGTGCCAGCAGCGAAAAGGACAGGGGGCACGACGAGCAGTACTTC
NA	NA	TRBV7-6	TRBJ2-3	CASSPADTQYF	TGTGCCAGCAGTCCGGCAGATACGCAGTATTTT
NA	NA	TRBV6-5	TRBJ2-7	CASSLTGSAEQYF	TGTGCCAGCAGCCTTACCGGTTCGGCCGAGCAGTACTTC
NA	NA	TRBV25-1	TRBJ1-1	CASSEFGDTEAFF	TGTGCCAGCAGTGAATTCGGGGACACTGAAGCTTTCTTT